This is a list of T cell receptor beta chains from one sample in a study of response to subunit inactivated influenza vaccine. TCRdb fed the RT-PCR reads into MiXCR, producing one record per CDR3 protein. The table includes 650,000 to 800,000 distinct CDR3 sequences, about 18% detected once. The sample here was PBMCs from blood, taken more than 4 days after vaccination. Receptors originate from a man aged 50 to 60 who received an inactivated influenza vaccine. Each CDR3 is given with its conserved first and last residue. A D gene is named only where the DNA matches it firmly. The size entry is marked missing in some rows and otherwise reads once, few, many or a size class.

abundance	v_gene	j_gene	d_gene	CDR3nt	CDR3aa
few	TRBV12-3/TRBV12-4	TRBJ2-1	.	TGTGCCAGCACCTGGTGGTCGCAGGGGAATGAGCAGTTCTTC	CASTWWSQGNEQFF
.	TRBV20-1	TRBJ2-7	.	TGCAGTGCTTCCCCCGGATTCGGCGGGACACAGCAGTACTTC	CSASPGFGGTQQYF
.	TRBV6-5	TRBJ2-3	.	TGTGCCAGCAGTTACTCTTGGCGGGGCAGCACAGATACGCAGTATTTT	CASSYSWRGSTDTQYF
few	TRBV7-6	TRBJ2-5	TRBD2	TGTGCCAGCAGCTACGGACTAGCGGGCCGAGAGACCCAGTACTTC	CASSYGLAGRETQYF
few	TRBV28	TRBJ2-1	.	TGTGCCACACAAAGCAGCGGACTTCGGCAGTTCTTC	CATQSSGLRQFF
.	TRBV29-1	TRBJ2-1	TRBD1	TGCAGCGAGCACCGGGACAGGGCCCCCAATGAGCAGTTCTTC	CSEHRDRAPNEQFF
.	TRBV29-1	TRBJ2-6	.	TGCAGCGTTTGGGGGACTGGGGCCAACGTCCTGACTTTC	CSVWGTGANVLTF
.	TRBV6-5	TRBJ2-1	.	TGTGCCAGCAGTTACTCCGGACAGCACTACAATGAGCAGTTCTTC	CASSYSGQHYNEQFF
few	TRBV7-6	TRBJ2-7	.	TGTGCCAGCAGCGCGAAGACAGGGAGGCTCGACGAGCAGTACTTC	CASSAKTGRLDEQYF
.	TRBV25-1	TRBJ2-7	TRBD2	TGTGCCAGCAGTGATGATCGGGCTAGCGGGAGTCGCGAGCAGTACTTC	CASSDDRASGSREQYF
.	TRBV4-3	TRBJ2-1	TRBD2	TGCGCCAGCAGCCAAGACTTCCCGACTAGCGGAATTTACAATGAGCAGTTCTTC	CASSQDFPTSGIYNEQFF
few	TRBV9	TRBJ2-1	.	TGTGCCAGCAGCGTAGGGGGGAGTAATGAGCAGTTCTTC	CASSVGGSNEQFF
.	TRBV12-3/TRBV12-4	TRBJ2-7	TRBD1	TGTGCCAGCAGTTTAGGTCCATTAGGGACAGGGGACGACGAGCAGTACTTC	CASSLGPLGTGDDEQYF
.	TRBV6-2/TRBV6-3	TRBJ2-7	TRBD1	TGTGCCAGCAGCCTGACCGGGACAGGGGTCTACGAGCAGTACTTC	CASSLTGTGVYEQYF
many	TRBV20-1	TRBJ2-3	TRBD2	TGCAGTGCTAGTGGCGCGGGGGGCCGCACAGATACGCAGTATTTT	CSASGAGGRTDTQYF
.	TRBV10-3	TRBJ1-6	.	TGTGCCATCAGCCGAGGGGGAGGGAATTCACCCCTCCACTTT	CAISRGGGNSPLHF
many	TRBV28	TRBJ1-1	TRBD1	TGTGCCAGCAGTTCGGACAGGGTGTATTCGAACACTGAAGCTTTCTTT	CASSSDRVYSNTEAFF
.	TRBV7-2	TRBJ2-5	.	TGTGCCAGCAGCCGCATAACAGGAGTGTTTGAGACCCAGTACTTC	CASSRITGVFETQYF
.	TRBV10-3	TRBJ1-2	.	TGTGCCATCAGTGAGGACATCCGGGGCTACACCTTC	CAISEDIRGYTF
.	TRBV2	TRBJ2-2	.	TGTGCCAGCAGTGCCGTCAGTACCACCGGGGAGCTGTTTTTT	CASSAVSTTGELFF
few	TRBV7-2	TRBJ2-7	TRBD2	TGTGCCAGCAGCCCCGGGGGCGGGAGGGCCGCCTACGAGCAGTACTTC	CASSPGGGRAAYEQYF
once	TRBV5-1	TRBJ2-3	.	TGCGCCAGCAGCTTGGCCACCCCAGATACGCAGTATTTT	CASSLATPDTQYF
few	TRBV6-5	TRBJ1-6	.	TGTGCCAGCAGTTACTCGGGCACAGGAGAGCTTTATAATTCACCCCTCCACTTT	CASSYSGTGELYNSPLHF
once	TRBV10-3	TRBJ1-5	TRBD1	TGTGCCATCAGCCAGGGGGACAGCAATCAGCCCCAGCATTTT	CAISQGDSNQPQHF
few	TRBV10-3	TRBJ2-1	TRBD1	TGTGCCATCAGTGAGTGGGGACAGACCCGAAGAACGGAGCAGTTCTTC	CAISEWGQTRRTEQFF
.	TRBV4-1	TRBJ2-3	TRBD2	TGCGCCAGCAGCCAACGGTTGGCGGGAGGGCCAGCAGATACGCAGTATTTT	CASSQRLAGGPADTQYF
.	TRBV6-2/TRBV6-3	TRBJ1-1	TRBD1	TGTGCCAGCAACCCGGGACAGGTGAACACTGAAGCTTTCTTT	CASNPGQVNTEAFF
few	TRBV19	TRBJ2-6	.	TGTGCAGTCTCGGGACGGGACTCTGGGGCCAACGTCCTGACTTTC	CAVSGRDSGANVLTF
few	TRBV4-1	TRBJ2-7	.	TGCGCCAGCAGCCAAGAAGCCGCGGGGTACGAGCAGTACTTC	CASSQEAAGYEQYF
.	TRBV4-2	TRBJ2-3	TRBD2	TGCGCCAGCAGCCAAGTTCGGCTAGCGGGCACAGATACGCAGTATTTT	CASSQVRLAGTDTQYF
few	TRBV12-3/TRBV12-4	TRBJ2-3	.	TGTGCCAGCACGCGAGGGGTTATTTTCACGCAGTATTTT	CASTRGVIFTQYF
.	TRBV11-2	TRBJ1-1	.	TGTGCCAGCAGCCTAATGGGTTCAGGGGTGAACACTGAAGCTTTCTTT	CASSLMGSGVNTEAFF
few	TRBV20-1	TRBJ2-2	TRBD2	TGCAGTGCAGACGGGACTAGCGGCCCTGGGACCGGGGAGCTGTTTTTT	CSADGTSGPGTGELFF
.	TRBV7-8	TRBJ2-2	.	TGTGCCAGCAGCCACCCTGGGACCGGGGAGCTGTTTTTT	CASSHPGTGELFF
few	TRBV29-1	TRBJ1-5	.	TGCAGCGCTGCCCCGGACAGCAATCAGCCCCAGCATTTT	CSAAPDSNQPQHF
once	TRBV2	TRBJ1-4	.	TGTGCCAGCACCGAAATGGGGCAGAATAATGAAAAACTGTTTTTT	CASTEMGQNNEKLFF
many	TRBV12-3/TRBV12-4	TRBJ1-4	.	TGTGCCAGCAGTCCGGGGAGGGCTAATGAAAAACTGTTTTTT	CASSPGRANEKLFF
.	TRBV7-9	TRBJ2-7	TRBD2	TGTGCCAGCAGCTTAGCTAGGGGACTAGCGGGAGTCCACGAGCAGTACTTC	CASSLARGLAGVHEQYF
few	TRBV5-1	TRBJ2-1	TRBD1	TGCGCCAGCAGCGGGGACAGTTTTTCCTACAATGAGCAGTTCTTC	CASSGDSFSYNEQFF
few	TRBV6-5	TRBJ1-2	.	TGTGCCAGCAGTTACTCGTTAAGTGGCAACTATGGCTACACCTTC	CASSYSLSGNYGYTF
few	TRBV6-5	TRBJ1-5	.	TGTGCCAGCAGTTACTCGGCGGGTCCCGTGAGAAATCAGCCCCAGCATTTT	CASSYSAGPVRNQPQHF
.	TRBV11-2	TRBJ1-4	TRBD1	TGTGCCAGCAGCCCTAGCAGGGGGTCTGCAACTAATGAAAAACTGTTTTTT	CASSPSRGSATNEKLFF
.	TRBV10-3	TRBJ2-7	TRBD2	TGTGCCATCAGTGAGGCGGGGACTAGCGGGATCGAGCAGTACTTC	CAISEAGTSGIEQYF
.	TRBV6-2/TRBV6-3	TRBJ2-5	.	TGTGCCAGCAGTTACTATCATACAGGGCCGGAGGAGACCCAGTACTTC	CASSYYHTGPEETQYF
.	TRBV20-1	TRBJ2-3	.	TGCAGTGCCCAGGCTGGTTCTAGGAGTGGGACGGATACGCAGTATTTT	CSAQAGSRSGTDTQYF
.	TRBV10-3	TRBJ2-3	.	TGTGCCATCAGTGAGCCAATTACAGATACGCAGTATTTT	CAISEPITDTQYF